This is a list of T cell receptor beta chains from one sample in a study of post-analysis software for immune sequencing data. MiXCR was run by TCRdb on the PCR reads, yielding one entry per CDR3 protein. The sample has about half a million distinct CDR3 sequences, 30% to 40% seen once. The sample comprised blood. The receptors shown here come from a girl between 2 and 17 years old with multiple sclerosis. The CDR3 runs from the conserved cysteine through the conserved F or W.

v_gene	j_gene	CDR3aa
TRBV7-9	TRBJ1-1	CASRPITGGTEAFF
TRBV18	TRBJ2-7	CASSPANSAYEQYF
TRBV10-3	TRBJ2-7	CATRSPDRDHYEQYF
TRBV27	TRBJ1-1	CASSSINRITEAFF
TRBV12-3/TRBV12-4	TRBJ2-3	CASVSGGVSTDAQYF
TRBV4-1	TRBJ1-4	CASSQDWPLATNEKLFF
TRBV5-1	TRBJ1-2	CASSLPYRTGDGYTF
TRBV7-9	TRBJ1-5	CASNRGQSQPQHF
TRBV11-2	TRBJ1-2	CASSPTGASYGYTF
TRBV25-1	TRBJ2-7	CASSELRQGEQYF
TRBV25-1	TRBJ2-7	CASSEYRGQGSYEQYF
TRBV7-8	TRBJ1-2	CASNSDRDRGGYGYTF
TRBV5-1	TRBJ1-6	CASSLEQDSPLHF
TRBV6-6	TRBJ1-5	CASNPKGLESNQPQHF
TRBV7-9	TRBJ1-1	CASSLPVGTGYTEAFF
TRBV7-2	TRBJ1-6	CASSLAGPLHF
TRBV5-5	TRBJ2-5	CASSPTGVRETQYF
TRBV5-4	TRBJ2-1	CASSLDLADYEQFF
TRBV29-1	TRBJ1-2	CSVGHRVHYGYTF
TRBV28	TRBJ1-5	CASINPGQPQHF
TRBV5-1	TRBJ2-1	CASSLGGGRGEQFF
TRBV5-1	TRBJ1-6	CASTPGQGNSPLHF
TRBV7-2	TRBJ2-5	CASSLGTGPQTQYF
TRBV6-5	TRBJ2-7	CASRPGLAGYEQYF
TRBV13	TRBJ1-2	CASSPQDGGRDGYTF
TRBV27	TRBJ1-2	CASKAGGNYGYTF
TRBV20-1	TRBJ2-1	CSAQIGTSGDNEQFF
TRBV27	TRBJ2-5	CASSPRTSAETQYF
TRBV29-1	TRBJ1-2	CSVQGTDYGYTF
TRBV11-1	TRBJ2-3	CASSRGRGGTDTQYF
TRBV15	TRBJ2-5	CATSKRRGETQYF
TRBV5-1	TRBJ2-3	CASSLDGNSDTQYF
TRBV3-1	TRBJ1-6	CASSLGSVPLHF
TRBV6-1	TRBJ2-3	CASSAQRAGTDTQYF
TRBV7-9	TRBJ2-5	CASSSGLAGARLQETQYF
TRBV9	TRBJ2-1	CASSVEDASYNEQFF
TRBV5-6	TRBJ2-6	CASSWASISGANVLTF
TRBV12-3/TRBV12-4	TRBJ1-2	CASKFTGRHYGYTF
TRBV2	TRBJ2-1	CASKSGGAPNEQFF
TRBV10-3	TRBJ1-5	CAISEGVPGNQPQHF
TRBV12-3/TRBV12-4	TRBJ1-2	CASSAGQGDGYTF
TRBV29-1	TRBJ2-7	CSVGGLAGNNNEQYF
TRBV29-1	TRBJ1-2	CSVGRAPTNYGYTF
TRBV29-1	.	CSVMWRSPHRDPYEQYF
TRBV20-1	TRBJ2-5	CSARGLARETQYF
TRBV7-2	TRBJ1-1	CASSTTPGATEAFF
TRBV6-2/TRBV6-3	TRBJ2-7	CASSGGAFYEQYF
TRBV12-3/TRBV12-4	TRBJ2-6	CASSRLGSGANVLTF
TRBV29-1	TRBJ2-7	CSVLTGRPYEQYF
TRBV5-1	TRBJ1-5	CASSLGGGGDQPQHF
TRBV28	TRBJ1-4	CASRQGAREKLFF
TRBV20-1	TRBJ2-3	CSATSSGQGTDTQYF
TRBV10-3	TRBJ1-1	CVISANMNTEAFF
TRBV5-1	TRBJ1-1	CASSLVPADEAFF
TRBV5-1	TRBJ2-7	CASSFTPDTDLWEQYF
TRBV20-1	TRBJ1-5	CSAIPGVANSNQPQHF
TRBV9	TRBJ2-1	CASSVEVGRNNEQFF
TRBV5-5	TRBJ1-2	CASSLGPFDGYTF
TRBV27	TRBJ2-3	CASSPRGGLAGSTDTQYF
TRBV14	TRBJ2-1	CASSQGRYEQFF